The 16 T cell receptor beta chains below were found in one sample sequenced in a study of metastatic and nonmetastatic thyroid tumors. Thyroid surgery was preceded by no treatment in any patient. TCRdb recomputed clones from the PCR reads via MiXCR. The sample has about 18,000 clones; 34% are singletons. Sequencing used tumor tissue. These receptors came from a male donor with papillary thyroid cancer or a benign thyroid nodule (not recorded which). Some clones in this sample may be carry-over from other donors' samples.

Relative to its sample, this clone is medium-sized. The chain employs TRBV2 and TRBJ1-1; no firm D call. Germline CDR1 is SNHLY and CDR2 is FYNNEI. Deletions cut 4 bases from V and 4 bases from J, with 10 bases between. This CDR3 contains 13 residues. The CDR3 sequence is CASSANRGTEAFF. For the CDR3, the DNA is TGTGCCAGCAGTGCAAATCGGGGCACTGAAGCTTTCTTT.

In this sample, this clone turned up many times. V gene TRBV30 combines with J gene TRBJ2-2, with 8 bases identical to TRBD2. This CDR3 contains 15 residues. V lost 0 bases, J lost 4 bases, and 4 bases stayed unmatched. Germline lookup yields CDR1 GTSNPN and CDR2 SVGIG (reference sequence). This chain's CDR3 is CAWSVRRGATGELFF. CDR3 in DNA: TGTGCCTGGAGTGTACGGCGGGGGGCCACCGGGGAGCTGTTTTTT.

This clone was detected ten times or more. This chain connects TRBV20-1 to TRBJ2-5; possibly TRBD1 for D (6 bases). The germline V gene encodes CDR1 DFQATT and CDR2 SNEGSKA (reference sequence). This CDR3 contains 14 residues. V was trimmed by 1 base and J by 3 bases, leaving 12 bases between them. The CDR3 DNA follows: TGCAGTGCTAGAGTCGGGGCAGGGGAAGAGACCCAGTACTTC. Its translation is CSARVGAGEETQYF.

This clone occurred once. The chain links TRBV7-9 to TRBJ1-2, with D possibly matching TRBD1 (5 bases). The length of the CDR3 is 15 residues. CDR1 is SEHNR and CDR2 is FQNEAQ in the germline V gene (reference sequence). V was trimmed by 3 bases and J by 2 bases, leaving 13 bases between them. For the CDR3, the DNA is TGTGCCAGCAGCTTGCAGACAGCAGGAAACTATGGCTACACCTTC. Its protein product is CASSLQTAGNYGYTF.

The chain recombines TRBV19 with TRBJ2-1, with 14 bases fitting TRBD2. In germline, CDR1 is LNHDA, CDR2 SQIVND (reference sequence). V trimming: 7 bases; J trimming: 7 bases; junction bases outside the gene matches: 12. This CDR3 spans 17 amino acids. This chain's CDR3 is CASMHHRLAGGGNEQFF. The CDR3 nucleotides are TGTGCCAGTATGCACCACAGACTAGCGGGAGGGGGGAATGAGCAGTTCTTC.

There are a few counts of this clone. CDR3 sequence (DNA): TGTGCCAGCAGTAGACTAGCGGGTGCTGTGGCCTACGAGCAGTACTTC. It is translated as CASSRLAGAVAYEQYF. The V and J genes are TRBV28 and TRBJ2-7; 10 bases map to TRBD2. The germline CDR1 and CDR2 sequences are MDHEN and SYDVKM. CDR3 length: 16 amino acids. J gave up 2 bases and V 5 bases, and 9 bases lay outside the gene matches. The full variable domain, rest sourced from reference TRBV28 and TRBJ2-7, is DVKVTQSSRYLVKRTGEKVFLECVQDMDHENMFWYRQDPGLGLRLIYFSYDVKMKEKGDIPEGYSVSREKKERFSLILESASTNQTSMYLCASSRLAGAVAYEQYFGPGTRLTVT.

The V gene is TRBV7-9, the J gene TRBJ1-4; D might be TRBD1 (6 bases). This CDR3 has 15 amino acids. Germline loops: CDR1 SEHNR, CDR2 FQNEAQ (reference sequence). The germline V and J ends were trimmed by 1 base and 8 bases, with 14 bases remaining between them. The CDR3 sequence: CASSLGNRVDEKLFF. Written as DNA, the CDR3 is TGTGCCAGCAGCTTAGGTAACAGGGTCGACGAAAAACTGTTTTTT.

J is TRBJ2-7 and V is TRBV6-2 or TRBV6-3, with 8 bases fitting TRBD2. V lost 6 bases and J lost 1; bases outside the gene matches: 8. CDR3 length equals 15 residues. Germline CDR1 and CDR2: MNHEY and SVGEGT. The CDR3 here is CASSPLAGGSYEQYF. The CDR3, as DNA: TGTGCCAGCAGCCCCCTAGCGGGTGGGTCCTACGAGCAGTACTTC.

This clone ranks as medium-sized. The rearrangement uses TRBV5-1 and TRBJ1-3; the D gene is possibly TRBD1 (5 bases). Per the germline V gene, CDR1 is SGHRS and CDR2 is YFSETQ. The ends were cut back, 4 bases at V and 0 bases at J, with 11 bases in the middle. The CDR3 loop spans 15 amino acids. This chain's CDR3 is CASSRDGFSGNTIYF. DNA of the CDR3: TGCGCCAGCAGCCGGGACGGTTTCTCTGGAAACACCATATATTTT. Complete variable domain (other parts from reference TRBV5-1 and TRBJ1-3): KAGVTQTPRYLIKTRGQQVTLSCSPISGHRSVSWYQQTPGQGLQFLFEYFSETQRNKGNFPGRFSGRQFSNSRSEMNVSTLELGDSALYLCASSRDGFSGNTIYFGEGSWLTVV.

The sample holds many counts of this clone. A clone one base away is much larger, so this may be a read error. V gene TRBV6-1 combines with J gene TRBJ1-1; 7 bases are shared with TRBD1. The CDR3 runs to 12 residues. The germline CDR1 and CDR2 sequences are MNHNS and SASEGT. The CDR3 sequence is CASRQGSTEALF. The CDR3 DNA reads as TGTGCCAGTCGACAGGGCTCTACCGAAGCTCTCTTT.

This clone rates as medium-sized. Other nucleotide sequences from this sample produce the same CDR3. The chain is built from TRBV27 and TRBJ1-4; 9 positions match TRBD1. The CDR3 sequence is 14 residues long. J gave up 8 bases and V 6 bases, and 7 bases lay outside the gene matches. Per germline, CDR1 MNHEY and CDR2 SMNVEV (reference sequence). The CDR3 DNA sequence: TGTGCCAGCAGCCCGGGACAGGGTACAGAAAAACTGTTTTTT. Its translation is CASSPGQGTEKLFF.

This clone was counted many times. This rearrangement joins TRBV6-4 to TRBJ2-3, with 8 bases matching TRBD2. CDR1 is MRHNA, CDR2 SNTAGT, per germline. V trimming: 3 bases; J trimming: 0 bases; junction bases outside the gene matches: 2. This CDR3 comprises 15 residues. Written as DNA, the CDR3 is TGTGCCAGCAGTGAGGCTAGCGGGAGCACAGATACGCAGTATTTT. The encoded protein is CASSEASGSTDTQYF.

This CDR3 reads CASSFEETQYF. The CDR3 DNA is TGTGCCAGCAGTTTCGAGGAGACCCAGTACTTC. This chain uses TRBV12-3 or TRBV12-4 with TRBJ2-5, with D hard to call. The V end lost 3 bases, the J end lost 5 bases, and 4 bases lay between the germline ends. The CDR3 has 11 residues.

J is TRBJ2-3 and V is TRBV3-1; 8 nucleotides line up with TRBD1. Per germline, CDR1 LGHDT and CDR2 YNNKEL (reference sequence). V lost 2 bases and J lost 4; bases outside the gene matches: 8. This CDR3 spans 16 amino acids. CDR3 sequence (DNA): TGTGCCAGCAGCCAACCCACAGGGGGGACTGCAGATACGCAGTATTTT. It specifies CASSQPTGGTADTQYF.

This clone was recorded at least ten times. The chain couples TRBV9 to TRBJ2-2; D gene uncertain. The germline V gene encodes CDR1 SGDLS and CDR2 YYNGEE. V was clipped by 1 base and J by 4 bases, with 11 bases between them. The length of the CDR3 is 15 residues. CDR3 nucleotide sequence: TGTGCCAGCAGCGTACGCCTTGTAGGCACCGGGGAGCTGTTTTTT. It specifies CASSVRLVGTGELFF.

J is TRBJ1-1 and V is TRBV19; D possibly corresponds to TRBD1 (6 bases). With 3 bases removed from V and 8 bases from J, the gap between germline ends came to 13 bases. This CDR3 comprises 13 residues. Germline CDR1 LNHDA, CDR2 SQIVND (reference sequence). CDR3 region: CASSIGGPREAFF. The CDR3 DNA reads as TGTGCCAGTAGTATTGGGGGCCCCAGAGAAGCTTTCTTT.